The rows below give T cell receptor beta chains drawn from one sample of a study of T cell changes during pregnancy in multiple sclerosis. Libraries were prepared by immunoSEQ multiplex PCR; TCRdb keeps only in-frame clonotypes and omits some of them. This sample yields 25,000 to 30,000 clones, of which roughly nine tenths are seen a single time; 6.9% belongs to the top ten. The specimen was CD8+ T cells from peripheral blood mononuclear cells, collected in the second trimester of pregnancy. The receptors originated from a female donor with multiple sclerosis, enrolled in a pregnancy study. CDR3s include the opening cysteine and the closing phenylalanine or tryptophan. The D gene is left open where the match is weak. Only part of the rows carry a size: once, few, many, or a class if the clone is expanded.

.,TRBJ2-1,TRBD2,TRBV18,TGTGCCAGCTCACCACCAGAAGCGGGAGGACTTGAGCAGTTCTTC,CASSPPEAGGLEQFF
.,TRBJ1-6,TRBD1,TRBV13,TGTGCCAGCAGCTTAGGCATCGAAGGGGGCTGGGGCTCACCCCTCCACTTT,CASSLGIEGGWGSPLHF
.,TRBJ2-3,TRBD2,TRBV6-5,TGTGCCAGCAGTTACGCAGGCGGGAGGGCAGCCGATACGCAGTATTTT,CASSYAGGRAADTQYF
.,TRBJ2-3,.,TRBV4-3,TGCGCCAGCAGCCGCGACAGGTCTAGCACAGATACGCAGTATTTT,CASSRDRSSTDTQYF
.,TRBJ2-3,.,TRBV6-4,TGTGCCAGCAGTGACTCAGCAGGGTCCGGAGATACGCAGTATTTT,CASSDSAGSGDTQYF
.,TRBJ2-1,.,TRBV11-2,TGTGCCAGCAGCGCTTCCGGAGGGGTATCCTACAATGAGCAGTTCTTC,CASSASGGVSYNEQFF
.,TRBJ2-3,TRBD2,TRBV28,TGTGCCAGCAGTTTTAGCGGGACTTCCACAGATACGCAGTATTTT,CASSFSGTSTDTQYF
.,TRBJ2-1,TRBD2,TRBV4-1,TGCGCCAGCAGCCAAGTAGCTCTAGCGGGAGCAATCAATGAGCAGTTCTTC,CASSQVALAGAINEQFF
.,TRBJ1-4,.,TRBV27,TGTGCCAGCAGTTTCGGACAGACCGCAAATGAAAAACTGTTTTTT,CASSFGQTANEKLFF
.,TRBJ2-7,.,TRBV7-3,TGTGCCAGCAGCCCTTCCGGGACTCCCTACGAGCAGTACTTC,CASSPSGTPYEQYF
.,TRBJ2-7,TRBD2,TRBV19,TGTGCCAGTAGCTACACTAGCGCCTACGAGCAGTACTTC,CASSYTSAYEQYF
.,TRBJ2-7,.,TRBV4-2,TGTGCCAGCAGCCAAGAGGACTTCTACGAGCAGTACTTC,CASSQEDFYEQYF
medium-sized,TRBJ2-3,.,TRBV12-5,TGTGCTAGTGGTCCTGCGGACAGCGCTAGCACAGATACGCAGTATTTT,CASGPADSASTDTQYF
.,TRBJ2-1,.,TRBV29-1,TGCAGCGTTCTGACAGTCGTTCGTGTCAATGAGCAGTTCTTC,CSVLTVVRVNEQFF
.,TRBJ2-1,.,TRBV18,TGTGCCAGCTCACCCGACGGAGGATCGTTGTCCTACAATGAGCAGTTCTTC,CASSPDGGSLSYNEQFF
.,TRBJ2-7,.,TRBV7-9,TGTGCCAGCAGCTTAGCGGGAGGCTACGAGCAGTACTTC,CASSLAGGYEQYF
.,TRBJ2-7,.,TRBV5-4,TGTGCCAGCAGCTTGGGTGCAGGGTCCGACGAGCAGTACTTC,CASSLGAGSDEQYF
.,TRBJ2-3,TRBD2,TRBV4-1,TGCGCCAGCAGCGATCTAGCGGGAGGAGGAGGAGATACGCAGTATTTT,CASSDLAGGGGDTQYF
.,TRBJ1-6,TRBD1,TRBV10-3,TGTGCCATCAAGGACAGGGGGTTAAATTCACCCCTCCACTTT,CAIKDRGLNSPLHF
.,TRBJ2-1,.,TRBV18,TGTGCCAGCTCACTTCCTTCCGGGACAAACTACAATGAGCAGTTCTTC,CASSLPSGTNYNEQFF